This TCR beta chain was sequenced for a study of PD-1 blockade in classical Hodgkin lymphoma. Whole-study context: The nivolumab dose that patients received was 3 mg/kg, given intravenously every 2 weeks.

Only in-frame clones appear in the TCRdb table, and some are missing; sequencing was by immunoSEQ multiplex PCR. The table shows about 22,000 clones, with about two thirds occurring only once. Of note for this clone: Antigen: not known.

Study-level points and caveats: Similar baseline diversity was found in complete responders and newly diagnosed patients. At C4D1, TCR diversity had climbed significantly for CD4+ cells, though not for CD8+ cells. Patients with an early start, nivolumab under 1 year after ASCT, were excluded.

The trim removed 5 bases at V and 9 bases at J, leaving 10 bases unmatched. The CDR3 extends over 15 amino acids. Germline-derived CDR1 and CDR2 are SGHTA and FQGNSA. All patients experienced relapse after autologous stem cell transplantation, and brentuximab vedotin exposure was variable. The specimen comprised peripheral blood mononuclear cells (PBMCs), sampled at baseline. This sequence was found in a human donor with classical Hodgkin lymphoma. The V and J genes are TRBV7-2 and TRBJ2-1; 10 bases agree with TRBD1. CDR3 protein: CASSPGQGGIGEQFF. CDR3 nucleotide sequence: TGTGCCAGCAGCCCTGGACAGGGGGGAATCGGTGAGCAGTTCTTC. Together with reference TRBV7-2 and TRBJ2-1, the CDR3 gives the full variable domain: GAGVSQSPSNKVTEKGKDVELRCDPISGHTALYWYRQSLGQGLEFLIYFQGNSAPDKSGLPSDRFSAERTGGSVSTLTIQRTQQEDSAVYLCASSPGQGGIGEQFFGPGTRLTVL.